This is a list of T cell receptor beta chains from one sample in a study of T cells in Graves' hyperthyroidism and ophthalmopathy. Each CDR3 protein gets one entry after TCRdb re-called the multiplex PCR reads with MiXCR. This sample has a few hundred thousand distinct CDR3 sequences, with approximately 17% found just once. Sample: blood. The receptor source for this set is a woman aged 18-29 years with Graves' ophthalmopathy. Each CDR3 is given with its conserved first and last residue. A D gene is named only where the DNA matches it firmly. Expanded clones get a size class; other rows say once, few or many, or leave the size out.

14 | NA | TRBJ1-5 | TRBV6-1 | NA | TGTGCCAGCACCCCCGGGGGGAGCAATCAGCCCCAGCATTTT | CASTPGGSNQPQHF
11 | NA | TRBJ1-1 | TRBV10-3 | few | TGTGCCATCAGGGCGAACGTTGAAGCTTTCTTT | CAIRANVEAFF
13 | TRBD2 | TRBJ2-3 | TRBV20-1 | many | TGCAGTGAGGCGGGGGGAACCACAGATACGCAGTATTTT | CSEAGGTTDTQYF
14 | NA | TRBJ2-1 | TRBV3-1 | NA | TGTACCAGCAGCCACTGGGGGGCGAACAATGAGCAGTTCTTC | CTSSHWGANNEQFF
17 | NA | TRBJ1-1 | TRBV5-5 | many | TGTGCCAGCAGCTTGGAATCCAGGACAGACCTGAACACTGAAGCTTTCTTT | CASSLESRTDLNTEAFF
15 | NA | TRBJ2-3 | TRBV4-2 | few | TGTGCCAGCAGCCAAGACGGAATTAGCACAGATACGCAGTATTTT | CASSQDGISTDTQYF
17 | TRBD2 | TRBJ2-1 | TRBV29-1 | once | TGCAGCGTGCATCACGTTTGGACTAGCCGGGATGGGAATGAGCAGTTCTTC | CSVHHVWTSRDGNEQFF
15 | TRBD2 | TRBJ2-1 | TRBV27 | few | TGTGCCAGCAGTTTCCCTAGCGGGGGGAACAATGAGCAGTTCTTC | CASSFPSGGNNEQFF
14 | TRBD2 | TRBJ2-3 | TRBV9 | NA | TGTGCCAGCAGCTCTGGGGGGGATGAAGATACGCAGTATTTT | CASSSGGDEDTQYF
15 | TRBD1 | TRBJ2-7 | TRBV6-1 | NA | TGTGCCAGCAGTGAATGGGGACAGGGAGTCTACGAGCAGTACTTC | CASSEWGQGVYEQYF
16 | TRBD1 | TRBJ1-2 | TRBV11-1 | NA | TGTGCCAGCAGCCAAGGGGCCCAGGGGGCACGCTATGGCTACACCTTC | CASSQGAQGARYGYTF
18 | NA | TRBJ2-3 | TRBV7-6 | many | TGTGCCAGCAGCAATATACTTGGGAGGGACAGTGACACAGATACGCAGTATTTT | CASSNILGRDSDTDTQYF
14 | TRBD2 | TRBJ2-5 | TRBV20-1 | NA | TGCAGTGCGGGACTAGCGGGAGAACAAGAGACCCAGTACTTC | CSAGLAGEQETQYF
18 | TRBD2 | TRBJ2-3 | TRBV5-1 | many | TGCGCCAGCAGCCTAACGGGACTAGCGGGGCCAGGCACAGATACGCAGTATTTT | CASSLTGLAGPGTDTQYF
11 | NA | TRBJ2-7 | TRBV10-3 | few | TGTGCCATCAGGGACCAGTACGAGCAGTACTTC | CAIRDQYEQYF
19 | NA | TRBJ2-1 | TRBV20-1 | NA | TGCAGTGCTAGAGATCACCACCGGACAGTACTAATCTCCTACAATGAGCAGTTCTTC | CSARDHHRTVLISYNEQFF
18 | NA | TRBJ2-7 | TRBV4-1 | NA | TGCGCCAGCAGCCAAGACCCTCCGGGAGTTTCTCTAGTCTACGAGCAGTACTTC | CASSQDPPGVSLVYEQYF
12 | NA | TRBJ1-2 | TRBV9 | many | TGTGCCAGCAGCGTAGGAGGGGATGGCTACACCTTC | CASSVGGDGYTF
15 | TRBD1 | TRBJ1-6 | TRBV19 | few | TGTGCCAGTAGTGCGGCCGGGACAGGTCAATCACCCCTCCACTTT | CASSAAGTGQSPLHF
16 | TRBD1 | TRBJ2-3 | TRBV12-3/TRBV12-4 | NA | TGTGCCAGCAGCCGCCCCGGGACAGGGAGCACAGATACGCAGTATTTT | CASSRPGTGSTDTQYF
12 | NA | TRBJ1-1 | TRBV11-2 | many | TGTGCCAGCAGCTTAACGTACACTGAAGCTTTCTTT | CASSLTYTEAFF
13 | TRBD1 | TRBJ1-6 | TRBV20-1 | few | TGCAGTGCAAAGGGACAGTCTAATTCACCCCTCCACTTT | CSAKGQSNSPLHF
12 | NA | TRBJ1-2 | TRBV9 | NA | TGTGCCAGCAGTGGGTGGGGAGGTGGCTACACCTTC | CASSGWGGGYTF
20 | NA | TRBJ1-4 | TRBV28 | many | TGTGCCAGCAGTTTTTCGATGTTACATTTTCCCTTCTATCTAAAAGAAAAACTGTTTTTT | CASSFSMLHFPFYLKEKLFF
16 | TRBD2 | TRBJ2-1 | TRBV20-1 | many | TGCAGTGCGTCAACCCCGGGACTAGCGAGTTACAATGAGCAGTTCTTC | CSASTPGLASYNEQFF
15 | TRBD1 | TRBJ1-1 | TRBV30 | many | TGTGCCTGGAGTGTACTCGGGACAGTGAACACTGAAGCTTTCTTT | CAWSVLGTVNTEAFF
15 | NA | TRBJ1-2 | TRBV28 | NA | TGTGCCAGCACGTCCCGACAAAGGTATTTTCTCGGCTACACCTTC | CASTSRQRYFLGYTF
16 | TRBD1 | TRBJ1-1 | TRBV11-2 | many | TGTGCCAGCAGCCGAGGCAGGGGGGGGAAGAACACTGAAGCTTTCTTT | CASSRGRGGKNTEAFF
14 | NA | TRBJ2-1 | TRBV6-1 | many | TGTGCCAGCAGTGAAGTCCCGGGGTACAATGAGCAGTTCTTC | CASSEVPGYNEQFF
14 | NA | TRBJ2-2 | TRBV28 | NA | TGTGCCAGCAACCCGACAGAGCACACCGGGGAGCTGTTTTTT | CASNPTEHTGELFF
14 | TRBD1 | TRBJ1-1 | TRBV5-1 | NA | TGCGCCAGCAGCTTGGAACCGGGACAGGGTCTAGCTTTCTTT | CASSLEPGQGLAFF
15 | TRBD1 | TRBJ1-4 | TRBV7-2 | NA | TGTGCCAGCAGACCACAGGACAGGGGGGATGAAAAACTGTTTTTT | CASRPQDRGDEKLFF
14 | NA | TRBJ1-5 | TRBV7-9 | NA | TGTGCCAGCAGCTTAGGGCTGCAAGAGGGGACCCAGCATTTT | CASSLGLQEGTQHF
11 | NA | TRBJ2-6 | TRBV29-1 | NA | TGCAGCGTTGTTGGGGCCAACGTCCTGACTTTC | CSVVGANVLTF
12 | NA | TRBJ1-2 | TRBV4-1 | few | TGCGCCAGCAGCCAAGATCTGGCTGGCTACACCTTC | CASSQDLAGYTF